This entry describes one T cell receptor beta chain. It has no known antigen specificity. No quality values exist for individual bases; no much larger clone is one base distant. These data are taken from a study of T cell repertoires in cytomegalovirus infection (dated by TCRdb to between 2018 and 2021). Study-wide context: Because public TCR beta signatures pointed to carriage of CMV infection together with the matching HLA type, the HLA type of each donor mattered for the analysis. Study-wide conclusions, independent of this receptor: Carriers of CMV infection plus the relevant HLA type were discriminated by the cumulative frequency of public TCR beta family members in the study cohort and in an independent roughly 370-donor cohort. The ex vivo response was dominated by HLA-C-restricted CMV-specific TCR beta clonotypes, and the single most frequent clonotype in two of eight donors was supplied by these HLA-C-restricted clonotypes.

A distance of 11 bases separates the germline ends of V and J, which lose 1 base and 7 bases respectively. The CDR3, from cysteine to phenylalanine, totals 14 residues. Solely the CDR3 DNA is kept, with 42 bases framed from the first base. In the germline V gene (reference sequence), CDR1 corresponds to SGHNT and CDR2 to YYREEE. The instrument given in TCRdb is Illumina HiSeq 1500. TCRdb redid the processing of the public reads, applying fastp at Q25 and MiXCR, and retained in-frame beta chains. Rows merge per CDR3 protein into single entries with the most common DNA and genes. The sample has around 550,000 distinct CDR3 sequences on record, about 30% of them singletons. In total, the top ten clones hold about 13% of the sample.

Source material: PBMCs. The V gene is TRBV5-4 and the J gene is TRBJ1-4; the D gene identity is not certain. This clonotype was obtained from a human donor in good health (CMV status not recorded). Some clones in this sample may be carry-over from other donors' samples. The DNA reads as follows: TGTGCCAGCAGCTTGAAAGGGATCGGTGAAAAACTGTTTTTT. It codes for CASSLKGIGEKLFF.